Listed here are 6 T cell receptor beta chains from one sample, sequenced in a study of identical twins. In TCRdb, the 5' RACE reads were re-called with MiXCR into one record per CDR3 protein. The table lists about 520,000 distinct CDR3 sequences, 20% to 25% of them singletons. This same sample was also part of a study on T cells expressing NK-cell markers.

Input material: CD4+ T cells sorted from blood. These receptors were obtained from a young woman in good health.

A few counts support this clonotype. J is TRBJ2-7 and V is TRBV12-3 or TRBV12-4; a weak D match, TRBD1 (5 bases). The length of the CDR3 is 15 residues. Trimming shortened V by 7 bases and J by 4 bases, and 20 bases separated the two germline ends. This CDR3 reads CASTLGRGRAYEQYF. The CDR3 DNA reads TGTGCCAGCACTCTCGGCCGAGGCAGGGCTTACGAGCAGTACTTC.

This clonotype was counted once. The V call is TRBV2, the J call TRBJ2-1; D possibly corresponds to TRBD1 (6 bases). Germline values: CDR1 SNHLY, CDR2 FYNNEI. This CDR3 is built from 13 residues. With 8 bases removed from V and 4 bases from J, the gap between germline ends came to 12 bases. CDR3 protein: CASGRDTYNEQFF. The CDR3 DNA follows: TGTGCCAGCGGTCGGGACACATACAATGAGCAGTTCTTC.

This clonotype was recorded many times. This rearrangement joins TRBV10-3 to TRBJ1-5; D is unresolved. Germline CDR1 and CDR2: ENHRY and SYGVKD. This CDR3 region has 13 residues. The V gene lost 5 bases and the J gene lost 4 bases, with 9 bases spanning the gap. The CDR3 loop reads CAISTAGNQPQHF. The CDR3, as DNA: TGTGCCATCAGTACCGCAGGAAATCAGCCCCAGCATTTT.

The rearrangement uses TRBV7-2 and TRBJ2-7, with D tentatively TRBD1 (8 bases). The V end was cut by 4 bases, the J end by 3 bases, with 13 bases between. Germline values: CDR1 SGHTA, CDR2 FQGNSA. CDR3 length: 14 amino acids. CDR3 DNA sequence: TGTGCCAGCAGCTCATACAGGGGGGGCTACGAGCAGTACTTC. Translated: CASSSYRGGYEQYF.

The chain uses TRBV4-1 and TRBJ2-4, with D perhaps TRBD1 (7 bases). Trimming pared 5 bases from V and 6 bases from J, leaving 11 bases between. The CDR3 has 13 amino acids. The germline gives CDR1 MGHRA, CDR2 YSYEKL. The CDR3 coding sequence is TGCGCCAGCAGCAGTCAGGGGGGAAACATTCAGTACTTC. Protein product: CASSSQGGNIQYF.

This clonotype has only a few counts. This chain connects TRBV12-3 or TRBV12-4 to TRBJ2-5; tentatively, D is TRBD2 (5 bases). The CDR3 has 13 amino acids. V shed 5 bases and J shed 7 bases, with 14 bases lying between them. The CDR3 region has the DNA TGTGCCAGCAGTGGACTTTCTAAGGGGACCCAGTACTTC. Translating gives CASSGLSKGTQYF.